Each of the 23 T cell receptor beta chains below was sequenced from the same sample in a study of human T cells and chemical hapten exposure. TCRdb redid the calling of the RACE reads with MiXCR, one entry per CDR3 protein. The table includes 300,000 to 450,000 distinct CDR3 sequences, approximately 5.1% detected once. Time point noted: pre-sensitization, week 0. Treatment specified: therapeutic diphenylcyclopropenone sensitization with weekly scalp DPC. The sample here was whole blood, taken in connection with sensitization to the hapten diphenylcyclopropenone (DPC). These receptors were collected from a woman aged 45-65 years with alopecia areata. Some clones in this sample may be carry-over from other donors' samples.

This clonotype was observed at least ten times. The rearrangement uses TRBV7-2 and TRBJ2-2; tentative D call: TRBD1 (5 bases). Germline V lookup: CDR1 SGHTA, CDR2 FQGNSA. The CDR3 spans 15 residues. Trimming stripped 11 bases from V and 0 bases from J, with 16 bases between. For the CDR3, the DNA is TGTGCCCTAAGGGGAACGGGCGCGAACACCGGGGAGCTGTTTTTT. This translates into CALRGTGANTGELFF. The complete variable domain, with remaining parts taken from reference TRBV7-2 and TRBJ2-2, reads GAGVSQSPSNKVTEKGKDVELRCDPISGHTALYWYRQSLGQGLEFLIYFQGNSAPDKSGLPSDRFSAERTGGSVSTLTIQRTQQEDSAVYLCALRGTGANTGELFFGEGSRLTVL.

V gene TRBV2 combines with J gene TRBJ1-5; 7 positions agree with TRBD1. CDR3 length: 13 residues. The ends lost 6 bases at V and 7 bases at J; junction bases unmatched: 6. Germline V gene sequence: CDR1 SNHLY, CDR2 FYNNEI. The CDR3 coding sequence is TGTGCCAGCAGCGAACAGGGGCCCCAGCCCCAGCATTTT. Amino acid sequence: CASSEQGPQPQHF.

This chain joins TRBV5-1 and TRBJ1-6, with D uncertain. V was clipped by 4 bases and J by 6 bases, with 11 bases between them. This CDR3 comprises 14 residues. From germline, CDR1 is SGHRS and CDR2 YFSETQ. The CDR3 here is CASSVDRSNSPLHF. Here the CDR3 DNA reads TGCGCCAGCAGCGTCGACCGTTCTAATTCACCCCTCCACTTT.

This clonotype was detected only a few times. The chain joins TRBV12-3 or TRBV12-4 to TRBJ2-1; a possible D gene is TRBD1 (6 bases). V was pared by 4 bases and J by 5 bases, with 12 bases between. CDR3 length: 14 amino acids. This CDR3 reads CASSSGHQNNEQFF. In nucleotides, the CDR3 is TGTGCCAGCAGTTCGGGACACCAAAACAATGAGCAGTTCTTC.

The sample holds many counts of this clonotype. CDR3: CASHRAGEATDTQYF. The DNA for the CDR3 is TGTGCCAGCCACCGAGCGGGAGAAGCCACAGATACGCAGTATTTT. This chain joins TRBV27 and TRBJ2-3; 8 nucleotides align to TRBD2. V was clipped by 8 bases and J by 2 bases; unmatched bases: 9. Germline V gene data show CDR1 as MNHEY and CDR2 as SMNVEV (reference sequence). CDR3 length equals 15 residues.

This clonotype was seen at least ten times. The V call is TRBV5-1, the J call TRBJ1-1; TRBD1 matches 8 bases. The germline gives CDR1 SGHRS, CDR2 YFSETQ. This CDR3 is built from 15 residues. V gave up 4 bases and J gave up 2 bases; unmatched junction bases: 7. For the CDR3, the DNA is TGCGCCAGCAGCGCCGATGGACAGGGTAACACTGAAGCTTTCTTT. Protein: CASSADGQGNTEAFF.

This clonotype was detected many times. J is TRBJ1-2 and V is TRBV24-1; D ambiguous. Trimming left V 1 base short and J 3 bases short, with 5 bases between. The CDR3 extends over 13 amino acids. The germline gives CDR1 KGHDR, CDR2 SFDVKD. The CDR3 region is CATSDFRDYGYTF. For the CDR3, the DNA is TGTGCCACCAGTGATTTCCGAGACTATGGCTACACCTTC.

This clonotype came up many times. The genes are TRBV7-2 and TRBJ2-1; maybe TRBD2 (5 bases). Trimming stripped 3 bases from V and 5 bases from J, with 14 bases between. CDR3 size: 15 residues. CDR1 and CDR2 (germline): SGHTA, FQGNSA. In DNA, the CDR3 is TGTGCCAGCAGCTTGTCTCTAGGGAGCCACAATGAGCAGTTCTTC. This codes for CASSLSLGSHNEQFF. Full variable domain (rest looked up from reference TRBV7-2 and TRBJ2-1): GAGVSQSPSNKVTEKGKDVELRCDPISGHTALYWYRQSLGQGLEFLIYFQGNSAPDKSGLPSDRFSAERTGGSVSTLTIQRTQQEDSAVYLCASSLSLGSHNEQFFGPGTRLTVL.

CDR3 region: CASSQSLTGRLAKNIQYF. CDR3 sequence (DNA): TGTGCCAGCAGCCAATCCTTGACAGGACGGTTAGCCAAAAACATTCAGTACTTC. The V call is TRBV14, the J call TRBJ2-4, with a weak D call TRBD1 (6 bases). Looked up from germline, CDR1 is SGHDN and CDR2 is FVKESK. The V end was cut by 2 bases, the J end by 0 bases, with 17 bases between. This CDR3 is 18 amino acids long.

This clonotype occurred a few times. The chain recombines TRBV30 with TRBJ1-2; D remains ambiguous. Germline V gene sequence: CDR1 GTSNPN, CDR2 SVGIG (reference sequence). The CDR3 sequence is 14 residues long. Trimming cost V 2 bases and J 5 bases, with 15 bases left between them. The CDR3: CAWSLRTDSYGYTF. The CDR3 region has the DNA TGTGCCTGGAGTCTCCGGACGGATTCTTATGGCTACACCTTC.

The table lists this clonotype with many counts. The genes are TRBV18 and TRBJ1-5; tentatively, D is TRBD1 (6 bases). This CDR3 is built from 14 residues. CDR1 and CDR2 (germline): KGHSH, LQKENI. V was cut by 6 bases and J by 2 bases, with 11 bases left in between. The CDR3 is CASSLDRRNQPQHF. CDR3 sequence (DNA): TGTGCCAGCTCTCTGGACAGACGCAATCAGCCCCAGCATTTT.

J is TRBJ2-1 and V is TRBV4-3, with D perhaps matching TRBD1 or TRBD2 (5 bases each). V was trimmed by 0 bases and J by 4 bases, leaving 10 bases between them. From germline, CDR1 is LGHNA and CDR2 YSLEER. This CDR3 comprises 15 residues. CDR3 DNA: TGCGCCAGCAGCCAAGATATCGGGGCGTACAATGAGCAGTTCTTC. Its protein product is CASSQDIGAYNEQFF.

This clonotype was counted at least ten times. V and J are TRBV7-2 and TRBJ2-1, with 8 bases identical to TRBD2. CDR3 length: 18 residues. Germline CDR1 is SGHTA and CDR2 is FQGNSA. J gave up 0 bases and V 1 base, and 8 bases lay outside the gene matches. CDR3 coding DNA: TGTGCCAGCAGCTTAGGTGGACTAGCCCATAGCTCCTACAATGAGCAGTTCTTC. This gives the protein CASSLGGLAHSSYNEQFF.

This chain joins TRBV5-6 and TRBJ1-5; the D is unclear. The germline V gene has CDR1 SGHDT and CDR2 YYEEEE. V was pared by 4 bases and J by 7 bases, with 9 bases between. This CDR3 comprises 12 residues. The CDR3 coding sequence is TGTGCCAGCAGCCGACAATCCCAGCCCCAGCATTTT. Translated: CASSRQSQPQHF.

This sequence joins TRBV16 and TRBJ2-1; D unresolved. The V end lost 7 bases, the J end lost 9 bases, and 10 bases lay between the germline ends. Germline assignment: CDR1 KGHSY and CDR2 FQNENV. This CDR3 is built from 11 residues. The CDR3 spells CASTHLTEQFF. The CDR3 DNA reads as TGTGCCAGCACCCATCTCACTGAGCAGTTCTTC.

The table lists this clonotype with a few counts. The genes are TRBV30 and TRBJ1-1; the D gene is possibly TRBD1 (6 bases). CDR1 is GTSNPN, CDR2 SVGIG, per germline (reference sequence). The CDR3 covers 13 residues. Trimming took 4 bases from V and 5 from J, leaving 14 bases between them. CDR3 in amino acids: CAWKIRGRTEAFF. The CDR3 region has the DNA TGTGCCTGGAAGATCAGGGGTAGGACTGAAGCTTTCTTT.

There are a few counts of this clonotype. CDR3 bases: TGTGCCAGCAGCCACGAAGGAGGGACCCAGTACTTC. It yields the protein CASSHEGGTQYF. The chain employs TRBV25-1 and TRBJ2-5, with TRBD2 as a possible D gene (5 bases). Germline V gene sequence: CDR1 MGHDK, CDR2 SYGVNS. Trimming left V 6 bases short and J 7 bases short, with 12 bases between. There are 12 residues in the CDR3.

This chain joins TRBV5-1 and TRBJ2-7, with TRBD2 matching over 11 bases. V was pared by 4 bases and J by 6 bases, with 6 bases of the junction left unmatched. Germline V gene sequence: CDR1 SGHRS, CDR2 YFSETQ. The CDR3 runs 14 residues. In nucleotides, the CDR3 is TGCGCCAGCAGCGGCACTAGCGGGAGTACCGAGCAGTACTTC. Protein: CASSGTSGSTEQYF.

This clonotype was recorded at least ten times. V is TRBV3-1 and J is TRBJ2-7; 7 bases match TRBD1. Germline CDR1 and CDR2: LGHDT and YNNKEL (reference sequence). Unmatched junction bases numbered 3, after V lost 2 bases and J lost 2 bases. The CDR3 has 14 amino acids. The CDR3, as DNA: TGTGCCAGCAGCCAAATCGACAGGGCCTACGAGCAGTACTTC. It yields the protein CASSQIDRAYEQYF.

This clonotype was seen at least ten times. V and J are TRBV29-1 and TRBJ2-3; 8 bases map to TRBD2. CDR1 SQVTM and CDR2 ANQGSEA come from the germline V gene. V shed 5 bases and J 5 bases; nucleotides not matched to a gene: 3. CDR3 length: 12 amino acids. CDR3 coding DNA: TGCAGCGTTAGCGGGGGAAAAGATACGCAGTATTTT. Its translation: CSVSGGKDTQYF.

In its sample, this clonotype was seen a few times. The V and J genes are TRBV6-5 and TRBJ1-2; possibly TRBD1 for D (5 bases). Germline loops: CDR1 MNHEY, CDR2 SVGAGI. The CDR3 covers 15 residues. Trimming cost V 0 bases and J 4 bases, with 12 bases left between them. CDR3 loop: CASSYSKDSVYGYTF. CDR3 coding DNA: TGTGCCAGCAGTTACTCGAAAGACAGCGTCTATGGCTACACCTTC.

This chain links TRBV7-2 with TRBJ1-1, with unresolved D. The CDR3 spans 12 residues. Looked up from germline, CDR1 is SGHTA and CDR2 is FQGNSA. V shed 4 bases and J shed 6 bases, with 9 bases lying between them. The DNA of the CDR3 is TGTGCCAGCAGCTGGGTCGGAGCTGAAGCTTTCTTT. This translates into CASSWVGAEAFF. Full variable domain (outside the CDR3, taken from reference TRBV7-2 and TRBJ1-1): GAGVSQSPSNKVTEKGKDVELRCDPISGHTALYWYRQSLGQGLEFLIYFQGNSAPDKSGLPSDRFSAERTGGSVSTLTIQRTQQEDSAVYLCASSWVGAEAFFGQGTRLTVV.

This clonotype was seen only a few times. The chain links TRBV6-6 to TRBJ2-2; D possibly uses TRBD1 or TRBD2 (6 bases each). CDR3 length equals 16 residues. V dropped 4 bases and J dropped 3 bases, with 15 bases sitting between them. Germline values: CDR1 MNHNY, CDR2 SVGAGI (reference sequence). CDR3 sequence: CASSFPIRGDTGELFF. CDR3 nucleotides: TGTGCCAGCAGTTTCCCAATAAGGGGGGACACCGGGGAGCTGTTTTTT.